The 15 T cell receptor beta chains below were found in one sample sequenced in a study of OX40 agonist ivuxolimab in advanced cancers. Libraries were made using the immunoSEQ multiplex PCR assay. TCRdb provides this immuneACCESS table in a form limited to in-frame rearrangements. Some clones are lacking; in checked studies, under half of them reflect an unresolved V gene, and why the rest are absent is not known. The sample records about 100,000 clones, 89% of which are singletons. In total, the top ten clones hold about 0.17% of the sample. This specimen was CD4+ or CD8+ T cells sorted from blood, taken in a trial of the OX40 agonist ivuxolimab. The source is an adult with an advanced solid tumor such as melanoma, head and neck, liver or kidney cancer.

The rearrangement uses TRBV6-6 and TRBJ1-1; D is undetermined. This CDR3 has 15 residues. Germline values: CDR1 MNHNY, CDR2 SVGAGI (reference sequence). Trimming removed 8 bases at V and 3 bases at J, with 19 bases between. CDR3 protein: CASLRSPSVDTEAFF. DNA of the CDR3: TGTGCCAGCCTCCGGTCGCCCTCTGTGGACACTGAAGCTTTCTTT.

The chain employs TRBV6-6 and TRBJ2-5; D ambiguous. This CDR3 spans 12 amino acids. Germline CDR1 reads MNHNY; CDR2 reads SVGAGI (reference sequence). Trimming left V 3 bases short and J 3 bases short, with 5 bases between. Here the CDR3 DNA reads TGTGCCAGCAGTTATCGAAAAGAGACCCAGTACTTC. Protein product: CASSYRKETQYF.

This chain joins TRBV30 and TRBJ1-1; D possibly corresponds to TRBD1 (6 bases). The CDR3 consists of 12 residues. V was shortened by 0 bases and J by 10 bases, with 12 bases between the two germline ends. Looked up from germline, CDR1 is GTSNPN and CDR2 is SVGIG (reference sequence). CDR3 nucleotides: TGTGCCTGGAGTGTAGGGGGATCTTTAGCTTTCTTT. This sequence encodes CAWSVGGSLAFF.

This sequence joins TRBV9 and TRBJ2-3; a weak D match, TRBD2 (7 bases). The CDR3 length is 15 residues. V was pared by 2 bases and J by 5 bases, with 15 bases between. Germline CDR1 reads SGDLS; CDR2 reads YYNGEE. This chain's CDR3 is CASSVYREGVDTQYF. Written as DNA, the CDR3 is TGTGCCAGCAGCGTCTACAGGGAGGGGGTAGATACGCAGTATTTT.

The V and J genes are TRBV2 and TRBJ1-5; no definite D call. CDR1 and CDR2 (germline): SNHLY, FYNNEI. This CDR3 has 13 residues. V gave up 6 bases and J gave up 4 bases, with 10 bases separating them. The CDR3 DNA is TGTGCCAGCAGCTACGCGTGGAATCAGCCCCAGCATTTT. Protein: CASSYAWNQPQHF.

This clone was recorded once. In DNA form, the CDR3 reads TGTGCCAGCAGTTATGGACTAGCGGGAGGGGGTGAGCAGTTCTTC. This encodes CASSYGLAGGGEQFF. The rearrangement links TRBV7-3 to TRBJ2-1; 15 positions match TRBD2. V shed 6 bases, J shed 9 bases, and the junction held 6 bases outside the gene matches. In germline, CDR1 is SGHTA, CDR2 FQGTGA. CDR3 length equals 15 residues.

The chain couples TRBV27 to TRBJ2-3; D unresolved. CDR3 length: 16 amino acids. V shed 5 bases and J shed 2 bases, with 17 bases lying between them. Germline V gives CDR1 MNHEY, CDR2 SMNVEV (reference sequence). In DNA, the CDR3 is TGTGCCAGCAGTAACCCCCTAGTTACTGCCACAGATACGCAGTATTTT. Protein product: CASSNPLVTATDTQYF.

This clone was detected once. This chain connects TRBV28 to TRBJ2-3; 7 positions agree with TRBD2. CDR3 length equals 16 residues. V was clipped by 4 bases and J by 3 bases; unmatched bases: 10. Per germline, CDR1 MDHEN and CDR2 SYDVKM. The CDR3 bases are TGTGCCAGCAGTTCACCGGGACTATCGGGGACAGATACGCAGTATTTT. Encoded protein: CASSSPGLSGTDTQYF.

The chain carries TRBV11-2 and TRBJ2-5, with 9 positions matching TRBD2. The CDR3 is 16 residues long. Germline V lookup: CDR1 SGHAT, CDR2 FQNNGV. Trimming cost V 4 bases and J 2 bases; bases outside gene matches: 8. CDR3 sequence: CASSSLRAGGQETQYF. The CDR3 DNA sequence: TGTGCCAGCAGCTCCCTCCGAGCGGGGGGACAAGAGACCCAGTACTTC.

J is TRBJ2-1 and V is TRBV27; 8 positions match TRBD2. Germline V gene lookup returns CDR1 MNHEY and CDR2 SMNVEV (reference sequence). CDR3 length: 16 amino acids. The J segment lost 7 bases and the V segment lost 1 base, leaving 9 bases of the junction unmatched. The CDR3 region is CASSLYGTRLENEQFF. The DNA of the CDR3 is TGTGCCAGCAGTTTATACGGGACTAGGCTGGAAAATGAGCAGTTCTTC.

The rearrangement joins TRBV5-6 to TRBJ1-1, with D uncertain. CDR1 is SGHDT, CDR2 YYEEEE, per germline. The V end lost 0 bases, the J end lost 3 bases, and 12 bases lay between the germline ends. The CDR3 is 15 residues long. CDR3 protein: CASSLAWAQDTEAFF. CDR3 bases: TGTGCCAGCAGCTTGGCCTGGGCTCAGGACACTGAAGCTTTCTTT.

This clone was seen just once. The chain recombines TRBV19 with TRBJ2-7; D possibly uses TRBD1 or TRBD2 (5 bases each). CDR1 LNHDA and CDR2 SQIVND come from the germline V gene (reference sequence). This CDR3 has 14 residues. Trimming cost V 5 bases and J 5 bases, with 16 bases left between them. CDR3 amino acids: CASSVRGPPNEQYF. As DNA, the CDR3 is TGTGCCAGTAGTGTACGGGGACCTCCTAACGAGCAGTACTTC.

The genes are TRBV5-1 and TRBJ2-7; D is ambiguous. Germline V lookup: CDR1 SGHRS, CDR2 YFSETQ. CDR3 length equals 13 residues. Trimming left V 4 bases short and J 0 bases short, with 8 bases between. The CDR3: CASSGQNSYEQYF. DNA for the CDR3: TGCGCCAGCAGCGGGCAGAACTCCTACGAGCAGTACTTC. Filled out from reference TRBV5-1 and TRBJ2-7, the complete variable domain reads KAGVTQTPRYLIKTRGQQVTLSCSPISGHRSVSWYQQTPGQGLQFLFEYFSETQRNKGNFPGRFSGRQFSNSRSEMNVSTLELGDSALYLCASSGQNSYEQYFGPGTRLTVT.

Of note for this clone: This specimen includes other DNA sequences encoding the same CDR3. Here the CDR3 DNA reads TGCGCCAGCGCAGGGGGAGAGACCCAGTACTTC. This gives the protein CASAGGETQYF. V is TRBV5-1 and J is TRBJ2-5; 7 bases are a match to TRBD1. V trimming: 7 bases; J trimming: 4 bases; junction bases outside the gene matches: 1. CDR1 and CDR2 (germline): SGHRS, YFSETQ. CDR3 length: 11 amino acids.

The chain couples TRBV5-1 to TRBJ2-5; D possibly uses TRBD1 or TRBD2 (5 bases each). The CDR3 covers 16 residues. Trimming pared 0 bases from V and 4 bases from J, leaving 16 bases between. Per the germline V gene, CDR1 is SGHRS and CDR2 is YFSETQ. The CDR3 DNA is TGCGCCAGCAGCTTGGGAGGGGCCCGGCGCCGAGAGACCCAGTACTTC. Its protein is CASSLGGARRRETQYF. Complete variable domain (other parts from reference TRBV5-1 and TRBJ2-5): KAGVTQTPRYLIKTRGQQVTLSCSPISGHRSVSWYQQTPGQGLQFLFEYFSETQRNKGNFPGRFSGRQFSNSRSEMNVSTLELGDSALYLCASSLGGARRRETQYFGPGTRLLVL.